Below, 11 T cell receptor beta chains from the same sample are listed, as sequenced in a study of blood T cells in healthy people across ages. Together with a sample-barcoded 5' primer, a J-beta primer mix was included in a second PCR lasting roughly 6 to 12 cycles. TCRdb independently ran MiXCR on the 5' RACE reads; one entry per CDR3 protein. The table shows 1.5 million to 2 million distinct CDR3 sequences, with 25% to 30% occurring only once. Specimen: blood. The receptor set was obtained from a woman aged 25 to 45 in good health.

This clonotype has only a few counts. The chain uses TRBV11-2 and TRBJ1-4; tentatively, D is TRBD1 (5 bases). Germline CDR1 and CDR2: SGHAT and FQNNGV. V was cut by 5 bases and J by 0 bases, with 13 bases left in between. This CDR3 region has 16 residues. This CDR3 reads CASSPDDSSTNEKLFF. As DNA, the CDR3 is TGTGCCAGCAGCCCAGACGACAGTTCAACTAATGAAAAACTGTTTTTT. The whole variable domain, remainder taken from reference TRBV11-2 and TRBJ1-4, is EAGVAQSPRYKIIEKRQSVAFWCNPISGHATLYWYQQILGQGPKLLIQFQNNGVVDDSQLPKDRFSAERLKGVDSTLKIQPAKLEDSAVYLCASSPDDSSTNEKLFFGSGTQLSVL.

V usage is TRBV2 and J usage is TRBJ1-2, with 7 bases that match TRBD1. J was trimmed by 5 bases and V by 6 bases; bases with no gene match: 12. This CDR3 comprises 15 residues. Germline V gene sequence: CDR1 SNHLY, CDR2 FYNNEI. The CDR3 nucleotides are TGTGCCAGCAGCGCCTTAAAACAGGGGATGTATGGCTACACCTTC. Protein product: CASSALKQGMYGYTF. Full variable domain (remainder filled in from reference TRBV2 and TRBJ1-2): EPEVTQTPSHQVTQMGQEVILRCVPISNHLYFYWYRQILGQKVEFLVSFYNNEISEKSEIFDDQFSVERPDGSNFTLKIRSTKLEDSAMYFCASSALKQGMYGYTFGSGTRLTVV.

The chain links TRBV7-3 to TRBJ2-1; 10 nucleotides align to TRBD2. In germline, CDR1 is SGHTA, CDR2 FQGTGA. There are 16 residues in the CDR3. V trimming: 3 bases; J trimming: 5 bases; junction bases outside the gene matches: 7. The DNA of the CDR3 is TGTGCCAGCAGCTTCTCTAGCGGGGGACCTGACAATGAGCAGTTCTTC. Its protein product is CASSFSSGGPDNEQFF.

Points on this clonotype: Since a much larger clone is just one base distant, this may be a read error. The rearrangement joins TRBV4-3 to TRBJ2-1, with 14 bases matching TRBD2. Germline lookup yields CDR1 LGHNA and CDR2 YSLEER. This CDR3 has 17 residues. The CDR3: CASSQDSGTSGSHEQVF. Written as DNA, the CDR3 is TGCGCCAGCAGCCAAGATAGTGGGACTAGCGGGAGTCATGAGCAGGTCTTC.

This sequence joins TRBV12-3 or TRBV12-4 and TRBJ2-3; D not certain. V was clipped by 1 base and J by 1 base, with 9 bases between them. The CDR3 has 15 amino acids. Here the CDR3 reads CASSLGQAGTDTQYF. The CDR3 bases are TGTGCCAGCAGTTTAGGGCAGGCAGGCACAGATACGCAGTATTTT.

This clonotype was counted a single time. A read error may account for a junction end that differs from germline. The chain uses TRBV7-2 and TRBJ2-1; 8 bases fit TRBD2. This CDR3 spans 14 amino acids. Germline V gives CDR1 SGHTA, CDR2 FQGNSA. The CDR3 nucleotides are TGCGCCAGCAGCCCCCGGACTAGCCGCCTAGAGCGGTTCTTC. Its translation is CASSPRTSRLERFF.

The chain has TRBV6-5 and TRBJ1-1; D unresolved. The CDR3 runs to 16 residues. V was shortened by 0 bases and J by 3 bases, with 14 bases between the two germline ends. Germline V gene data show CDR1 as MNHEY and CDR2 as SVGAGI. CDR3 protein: CASSYSRWVGDTEAFF. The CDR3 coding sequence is TGTGCCAGCAGTTACTCTCGTTGGGTTGGGGACACTGAAGCTTTCTTT.

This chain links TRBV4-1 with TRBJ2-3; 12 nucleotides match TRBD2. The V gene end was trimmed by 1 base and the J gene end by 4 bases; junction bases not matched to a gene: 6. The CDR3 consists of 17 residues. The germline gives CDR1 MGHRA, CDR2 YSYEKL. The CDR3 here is CASSQGGLAGGPDTQYF. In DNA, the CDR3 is TGCGCCAGCAGCCAAGGGGGGCTAGCGGGGGGGCCAGATACGCAGTATTTT.

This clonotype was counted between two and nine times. CDR3 region: CSARLPRSYNEQFF. The CDR3 region has the DNA TGCAGCGCCCGATTGCCGAGGTCCTACAATGAGCAGTTCTTC. The rearrangement joins TRBV29-1 to TRBJ2-1; D is unclear. The CDR3 has 14 amino acids. V was trimmed by 7 bases and J by 1 base, leaving 14 bases between them. CDR1 is SQVTM and CDR2 is ANQGSEA in the germline V gene.

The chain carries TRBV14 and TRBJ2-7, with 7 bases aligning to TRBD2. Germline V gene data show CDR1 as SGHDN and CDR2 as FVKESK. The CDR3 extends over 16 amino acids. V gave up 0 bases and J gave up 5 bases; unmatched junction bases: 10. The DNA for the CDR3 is TGTGCCAGCAGCCAAGAAAAGGGACTACTCCGACACGAGCAGTACTTC. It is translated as CASSQEKGLLRHEQYF.

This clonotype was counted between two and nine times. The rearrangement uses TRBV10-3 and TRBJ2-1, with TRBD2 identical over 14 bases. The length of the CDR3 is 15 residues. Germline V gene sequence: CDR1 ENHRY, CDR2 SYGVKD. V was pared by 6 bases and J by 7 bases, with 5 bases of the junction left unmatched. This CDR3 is CAIRGTSGSRNEQFF. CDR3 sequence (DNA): TGTGCCATCAGAGGGACTAGCGGGAGTCGGAATGAGCAGTTCTTC.